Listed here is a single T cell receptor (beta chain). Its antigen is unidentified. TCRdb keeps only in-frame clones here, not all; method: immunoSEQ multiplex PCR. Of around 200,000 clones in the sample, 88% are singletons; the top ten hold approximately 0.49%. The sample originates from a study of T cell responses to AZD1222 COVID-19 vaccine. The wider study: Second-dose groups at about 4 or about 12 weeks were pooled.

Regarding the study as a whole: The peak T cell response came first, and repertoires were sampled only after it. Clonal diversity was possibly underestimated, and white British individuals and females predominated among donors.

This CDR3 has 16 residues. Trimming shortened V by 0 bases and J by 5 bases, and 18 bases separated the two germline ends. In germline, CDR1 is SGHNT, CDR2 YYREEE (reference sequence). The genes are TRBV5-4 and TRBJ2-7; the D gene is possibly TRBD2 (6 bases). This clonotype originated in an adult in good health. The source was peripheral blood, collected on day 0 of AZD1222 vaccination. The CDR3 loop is CASSLASSLANHEQYF. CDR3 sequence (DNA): TGTGCCAGCAGCTTGGCCTCGAGTCTAGCGAACCACGAGCAGTACTTC.